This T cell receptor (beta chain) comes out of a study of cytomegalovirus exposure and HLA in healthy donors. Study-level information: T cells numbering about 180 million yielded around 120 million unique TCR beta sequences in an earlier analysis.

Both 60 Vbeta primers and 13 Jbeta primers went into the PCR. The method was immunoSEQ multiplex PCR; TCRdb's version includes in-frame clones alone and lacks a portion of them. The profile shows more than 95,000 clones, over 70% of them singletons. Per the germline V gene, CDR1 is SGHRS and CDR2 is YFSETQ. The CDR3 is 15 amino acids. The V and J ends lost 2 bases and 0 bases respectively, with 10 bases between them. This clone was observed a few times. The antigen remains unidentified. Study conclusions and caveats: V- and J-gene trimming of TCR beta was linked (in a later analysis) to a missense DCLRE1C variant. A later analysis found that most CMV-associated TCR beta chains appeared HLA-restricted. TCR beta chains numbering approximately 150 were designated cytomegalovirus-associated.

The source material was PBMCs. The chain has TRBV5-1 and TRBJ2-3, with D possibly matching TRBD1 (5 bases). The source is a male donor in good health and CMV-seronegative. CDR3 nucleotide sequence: TGCGCCAGCAGCTTCAAAGGGGCGAGCACAGATACGCAGTATTTT. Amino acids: CASSFKGASTDTQYF.